This TCR beta chain emerged from a study of blood T cell repertoires in COVID-19 (dated by TCRdb to about 2020). About the study as a whole: Collaborator samples came from the United States, Italy and Spain and covered acute and convalescent phases of COVID-19. The prospective study material was composed of cDNA or gDNA derived from T cells, B-cell-depleted T cells, or PBMCs. Subjects who had been exposed to COVID-19, were actively infected with it, or had recovered from it provided the deeply sampled blood TCRbeta repertoires that made up the dataset. The repertoires were released in a freely available public database meant as a resource for research on the immune response to SARS-CoV-2. The samples were drawn from two sources: the first 160 participants of the ongoing ImmuneRACE study, and approximately 1,300 subjects contributed by 6 global collaborators. Nearly every sample came with metadata listing a de-identified subject ID, COVID-19 status, age in years and sex. Where available, HLA class I and class II types were obtained from metadata supplied by the sample provider rather than from assay-based typing. Paper-wide results and their limitations: The amount of clinical and demographic metadata varied by source and participant and was provided uncurated.

The immunoSEQ Assay, a bias-controlled multiplex PCR, was used to amplify TCRbeta CDR3 regions from genomic DNA. The published analysis was carried out like this. Within the assay, amplification of reference gene primers was used to estimate how many nucleated cells each sample contained. To quantify the absolute abundance of each unique TCRbeta CDR3 rearrangement, sequence reads were collapsed and filtered. For each sample, productive Simpson clonality was calculated as the square root of Simpson's diversity index across productive rearrangements. The table comes from immuneACCESS by way of TCRdb, which keeps in-frame sequences with V and J called. Part of the clones is missing from these tables; in studies checked, under half for an unresolved V gene and the rest for unknown reasons. D and trimming were read from the DNA, whereas the V and J calls and clone size are those reported in that table. The sample includes under 250,000 clones, with roughly nine tenths observed a single time. Clones ranked in the top ten supply about 3.3% of the sample.

From its cysteine to its phenylalanine, the CDR3 spans 15 amino acids. Here the CDR3 DNA is all that survives: 45 bases in frame from base 1. CDR1 and CDR2 are drawn from the germline V gene: KGHSH, LQKENI. At the junction V is shortened by 2 bases and J by 0 bases, with 10 bases in between. Remarks on this clone: The antigen it binds to is not known. Base qualities are not recorded, but no much larger clone differs from it by a single base.

Participants in the prospective study were aged roughly 18 to 100 years, lived in 20 to 30 United States geographic areas, and enrolled through a virtual design. In the prospective study, participants were assigned to cohorts based on the clinical history participants reported in a screening survey and a study questionnaire. In the prospective study, mobile phlebotomists collected whole blood, serum and a nasopharyngeal or oropharyngeal swab from each participant. Additional blood draws and questionnaires over a 2-month period could optionally be provided by prospective study participants. Prospective study blood samples were shipped either frozen or at room temperature before DNA extraction.

The V and J genes are TRBV18 and TRBJ1-1; TRBD1 might be the D gene, on 6 matching bases. The source of this sequence is a woman in her late teens or twenties in a cohort exposed to, infected with or recovered from COVID-19 (not recorded which). Sequencing used PBMCs or T cells enriched from blood (not recorded which). The DNA sequence is as follows: TGTGCCAGCTCACCAACAGGGTCCATGAACACTGAAGCTTTCTTT. It translates to CASSPTGSMNTEAFF.